This T cell receptor beta chain came from a study of blood T cells in healthy people across ages. Whole-study results and caveats: Unknown CMV status may confound age-related changes in expanded clones. PBMCs that were unsorted prevented a conclusive naive versus antigen-experienced comparison. More naive CD4+ cells and higher diversity were found in long-lived than in aged donors.

A sample-barcoded 5' primer and a J-beta primer mix were used in a second PCR of about 7 to 12 cycles. TCRdb re-called the 5' RACE reads through MiXCR, storing one row per CDR3 protein. Among roughly 1,500,000 distinct CDR3 sequences listed, roughly 40% were seen once. This clonotype was detected a few times. Antigen: not known. V lost 6 bases and J 12 bases, leaving 15 bases between the germline ends. The CDR3 loop spans 11 amino acids. The V gene's germline CDR1 is DFQATT and CDR2 SNEGSKA (reference sequence). V usage is TRBV20-1 and J usage is TRBJ2-1; D perhaps matches TRBD2 (6 bases). Material: blood. This sequence originates from a woman aged 18-29 years in good health. CDR3 coding DNA: TGCAGTGCCCACCACCGGGACTTGCAGTTCTTC. This codes for CSAHHRDLQFF.